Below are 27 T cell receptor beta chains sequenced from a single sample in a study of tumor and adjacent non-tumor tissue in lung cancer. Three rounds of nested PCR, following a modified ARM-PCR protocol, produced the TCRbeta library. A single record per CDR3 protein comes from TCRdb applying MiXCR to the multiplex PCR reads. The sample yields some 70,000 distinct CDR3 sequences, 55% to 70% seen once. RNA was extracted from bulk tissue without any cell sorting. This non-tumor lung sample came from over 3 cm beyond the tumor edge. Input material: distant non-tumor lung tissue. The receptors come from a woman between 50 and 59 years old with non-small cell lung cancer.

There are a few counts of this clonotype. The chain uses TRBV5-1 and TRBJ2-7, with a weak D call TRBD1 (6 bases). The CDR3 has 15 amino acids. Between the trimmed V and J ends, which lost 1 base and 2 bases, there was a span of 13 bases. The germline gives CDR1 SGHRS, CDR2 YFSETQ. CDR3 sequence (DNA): TGCGCCAGCAGCTTGTCTCAGGGGAGAACCTACGAGCAGTACTTC. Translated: CASSLSQGRTYEQYF.

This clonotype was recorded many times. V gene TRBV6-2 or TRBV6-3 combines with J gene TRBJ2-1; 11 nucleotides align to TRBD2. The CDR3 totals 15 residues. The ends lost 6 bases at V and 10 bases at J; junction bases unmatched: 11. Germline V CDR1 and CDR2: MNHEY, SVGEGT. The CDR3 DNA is TGTGCCAGCAGCCCGATTCTGACTAGCGGGGAGGAGCAGTTCTTC. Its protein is CASSPILTSGEEQFF.

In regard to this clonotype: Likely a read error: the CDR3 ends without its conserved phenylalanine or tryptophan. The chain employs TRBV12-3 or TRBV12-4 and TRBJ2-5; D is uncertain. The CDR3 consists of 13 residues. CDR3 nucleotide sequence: TGTGCCGGCAGTTTAAGTCCGGGAGAGACCCAGTACATA. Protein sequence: CAGSLSPGETQYI.

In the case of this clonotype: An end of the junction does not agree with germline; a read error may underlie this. The CDR3: CASSQDLPGPGTGVNILTF. Written as DNA, the CDR3 is TGCGCCAGCAGCCAAGATTTACCAGGGCCAGGGACTGGGGTCAACATCCTGACTTTC. This sequence joins TRBV4-3 and TRBJ2-6, with D possibly matching TRBD2 (6 bases). Per the germline V gene, CDR1 is LGHNA and CDR2 is YSLEER. This CDR3 contains 19 residues.

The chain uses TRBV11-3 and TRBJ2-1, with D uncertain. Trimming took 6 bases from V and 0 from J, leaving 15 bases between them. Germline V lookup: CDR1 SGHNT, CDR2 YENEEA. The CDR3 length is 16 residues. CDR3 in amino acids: CASRESRQSSYNEQFF. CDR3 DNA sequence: TGTGCCAGCAGAGAGAGTCGGCAGAGCTCCTACAATGAGCAGTTCTTC.

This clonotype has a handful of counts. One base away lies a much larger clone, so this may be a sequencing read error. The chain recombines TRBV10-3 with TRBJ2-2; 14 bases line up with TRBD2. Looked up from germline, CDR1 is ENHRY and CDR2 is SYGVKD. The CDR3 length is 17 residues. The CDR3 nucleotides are TGTGTCATCAGGGGGACTAGCGGGAGTACTAACACCGGGGAGCTGTTTTTT. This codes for CVIRGTSGSTNTGELFF.

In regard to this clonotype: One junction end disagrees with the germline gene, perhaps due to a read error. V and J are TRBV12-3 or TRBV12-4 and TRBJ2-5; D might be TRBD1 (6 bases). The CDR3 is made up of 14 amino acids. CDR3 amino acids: CASGFSGHEETQYF. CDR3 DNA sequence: TGTGCCAGCGGTTTTTCGGGACACGAAGAGACCCAGTACTTC.

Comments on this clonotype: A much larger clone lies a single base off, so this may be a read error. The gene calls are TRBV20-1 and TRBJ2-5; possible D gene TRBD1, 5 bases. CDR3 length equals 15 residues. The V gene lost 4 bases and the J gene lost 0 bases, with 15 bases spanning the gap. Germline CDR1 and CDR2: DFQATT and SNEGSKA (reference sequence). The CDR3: CSAIRFGRDQETQYF. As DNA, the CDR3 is TGCAGTGCTATTAGGTTTGGCAGGGACCAAGAGACCCAGTACTTC.

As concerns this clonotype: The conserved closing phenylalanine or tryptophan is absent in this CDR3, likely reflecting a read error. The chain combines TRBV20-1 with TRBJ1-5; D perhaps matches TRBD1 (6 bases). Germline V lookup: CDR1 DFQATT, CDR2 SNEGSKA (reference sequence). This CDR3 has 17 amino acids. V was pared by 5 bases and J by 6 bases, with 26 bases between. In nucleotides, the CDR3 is TGCAGTGCTCCCTCCCTGGGGGGGCAGGGAGTGTGTCAGCCCCAGCATGTT. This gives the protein CSAPSLGGQGVCQPQHV.

The CDR3 coding sequence is TGTGCCAGCACCGCCTTGGGACAGACAAGCAATGAGCAGTTCTTC. Translated, it gives CASTALGQTSNEQFF. The genes are TRBV12-3 or TRBV12-4 and TRBJ2-1, with 7 bases that match TRBD1. V shed 7 bases and J 6 bases; nucleotides not matched to a gene: 12. This CDR3 is 15 amino acids long.

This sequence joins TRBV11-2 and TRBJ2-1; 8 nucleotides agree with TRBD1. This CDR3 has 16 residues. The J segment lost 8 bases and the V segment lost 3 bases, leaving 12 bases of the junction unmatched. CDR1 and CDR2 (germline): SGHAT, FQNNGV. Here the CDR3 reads CASSFRGHGHSDEQFF. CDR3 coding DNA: TGTGCCAGCAGCTTCAGGGGGCACGGGCATAGTGATGAGCAGTTCTTC.

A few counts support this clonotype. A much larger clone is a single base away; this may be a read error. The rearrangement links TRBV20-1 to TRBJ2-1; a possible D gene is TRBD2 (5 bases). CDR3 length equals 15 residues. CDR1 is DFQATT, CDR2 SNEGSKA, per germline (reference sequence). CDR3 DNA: TGCAGTGTTAGAGATTTAGAGGGAAAATACAATGAGCAGTTCTTC. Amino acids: CSVRDLEGKYNEQFF.

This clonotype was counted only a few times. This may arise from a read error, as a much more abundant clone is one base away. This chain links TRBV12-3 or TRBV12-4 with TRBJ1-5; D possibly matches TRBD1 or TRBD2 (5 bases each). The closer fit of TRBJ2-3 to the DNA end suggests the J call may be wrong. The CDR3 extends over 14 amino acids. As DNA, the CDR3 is TGTGCCAGCACCGGGACGTATAGCAATCAGCCCCAGTATTTT. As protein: CASTGTYSNQPQYF.

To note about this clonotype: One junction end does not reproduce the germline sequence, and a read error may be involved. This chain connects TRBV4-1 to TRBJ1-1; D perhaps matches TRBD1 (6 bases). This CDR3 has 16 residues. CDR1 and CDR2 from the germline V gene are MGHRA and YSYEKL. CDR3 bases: TGCGCCAGCAGCCAAGATCACTACAGGGTCGCCACTCAAGCTTTCTTT. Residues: CASSQDHYRVATQAFF.

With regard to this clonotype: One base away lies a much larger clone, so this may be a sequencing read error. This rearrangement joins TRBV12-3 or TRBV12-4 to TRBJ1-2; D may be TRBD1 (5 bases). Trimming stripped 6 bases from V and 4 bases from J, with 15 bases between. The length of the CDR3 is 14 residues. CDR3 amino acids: CASSLSGRGYGYTF. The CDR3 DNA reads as TGTGCCAGCAGCCTCTCCGGGAGGGGCTATGGCTACACCTTC.

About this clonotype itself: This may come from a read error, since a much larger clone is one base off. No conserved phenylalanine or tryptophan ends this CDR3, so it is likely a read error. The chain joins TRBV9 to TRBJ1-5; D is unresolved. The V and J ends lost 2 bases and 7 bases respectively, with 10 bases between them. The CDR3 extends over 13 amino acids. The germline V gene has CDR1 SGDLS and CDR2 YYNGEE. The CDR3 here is CASSVDPSQPQHC. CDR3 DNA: TGTGCCAGCAGCGTGGATCCCAGCCAGCCCCAGCATTGT.

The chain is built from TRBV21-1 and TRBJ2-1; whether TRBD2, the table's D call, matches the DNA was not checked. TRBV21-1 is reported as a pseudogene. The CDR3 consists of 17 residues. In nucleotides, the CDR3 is TGTGCCAGCAGCAAAGGACTAGCGGAATACTCCTACAATGAGCACTTCTTC. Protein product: CASSKGLAEYSYNEHFF.

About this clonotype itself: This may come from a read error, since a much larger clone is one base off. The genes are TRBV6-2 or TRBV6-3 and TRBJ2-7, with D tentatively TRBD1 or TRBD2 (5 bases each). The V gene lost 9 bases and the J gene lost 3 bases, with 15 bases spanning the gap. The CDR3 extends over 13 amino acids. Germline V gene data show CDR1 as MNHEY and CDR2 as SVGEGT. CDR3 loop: CARGTNLGYEQYF. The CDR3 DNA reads TGTGCCAGAGGGACCAACTTGGGCTACGAGCAGTACTTC.

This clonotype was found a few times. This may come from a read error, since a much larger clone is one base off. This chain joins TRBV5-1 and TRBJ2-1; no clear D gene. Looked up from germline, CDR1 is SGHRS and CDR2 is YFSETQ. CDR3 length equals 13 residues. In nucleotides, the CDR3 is TGCGTCAGCAGCTTGGTGTGGGGTAATGAGCAGTTCTTC. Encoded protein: CVSSLVWGNEQFF. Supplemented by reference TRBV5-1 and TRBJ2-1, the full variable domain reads KAGVTQTPRYLIKTRGQQVTLSCSPISGHRSVSWYQQTPGQGLQFLFEYFSETQRNKGNFPGRFSGRQFSNSRSEMNVSTLELGDSALYLCVSSLVWGNEQFFGPGTRLTVL.

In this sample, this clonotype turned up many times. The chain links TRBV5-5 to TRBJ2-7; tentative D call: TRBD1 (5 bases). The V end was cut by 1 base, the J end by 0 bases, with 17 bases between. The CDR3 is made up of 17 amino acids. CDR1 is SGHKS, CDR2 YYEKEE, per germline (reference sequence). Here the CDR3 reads CASSLQSAGWSSYEQYF. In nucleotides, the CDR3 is TGTGCCAGCAGCTTGCAGTCCGCAGGGTGGTCCTCCTACGAGCAGTACTTC.

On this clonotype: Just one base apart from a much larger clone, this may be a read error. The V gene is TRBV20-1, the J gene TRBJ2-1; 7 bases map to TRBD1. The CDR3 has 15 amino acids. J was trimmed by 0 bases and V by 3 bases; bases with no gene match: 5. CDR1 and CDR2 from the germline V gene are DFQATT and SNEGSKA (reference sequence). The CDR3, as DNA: TGCAGTGCTAGTGATACAGGGGCCTCCTACAATGAGCAGTTCTTC. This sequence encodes CSASDTGASYNEQFF.

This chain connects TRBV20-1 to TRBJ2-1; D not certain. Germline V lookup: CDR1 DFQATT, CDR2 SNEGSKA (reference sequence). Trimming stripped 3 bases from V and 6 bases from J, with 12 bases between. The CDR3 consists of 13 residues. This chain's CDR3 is CSARRVVVNEQFF. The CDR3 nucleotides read TGCAGTGCTAGGAGAGTAGTGGTCAATGAGCAGTTCTTC.

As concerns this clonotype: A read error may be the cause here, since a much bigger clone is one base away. The CDR3 region is CVSSDTGLAASNEQFF. The CDR3 coding sequence is TGTGTCAGCAGTGACACGGGACTAGCGGCCTCCAATGAGCAGTTCTTC. The rearrangement joins TRBV6-1 to TRBJ2-1; 11 nucleotides agree with TRBD2. The germline CDR1 and CDR2 sequences are MNHNS and SASEGT. This CDR3 has 16 amino acids.

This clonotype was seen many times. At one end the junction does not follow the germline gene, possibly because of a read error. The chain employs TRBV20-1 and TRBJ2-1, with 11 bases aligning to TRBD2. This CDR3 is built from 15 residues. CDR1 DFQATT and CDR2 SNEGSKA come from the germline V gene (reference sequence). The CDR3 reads CSARDGTSGHNEQFF. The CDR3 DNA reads TGCAGTGCTCGAGACGGGACTAGCGGCCACAATGAGCAGTTCTTC.

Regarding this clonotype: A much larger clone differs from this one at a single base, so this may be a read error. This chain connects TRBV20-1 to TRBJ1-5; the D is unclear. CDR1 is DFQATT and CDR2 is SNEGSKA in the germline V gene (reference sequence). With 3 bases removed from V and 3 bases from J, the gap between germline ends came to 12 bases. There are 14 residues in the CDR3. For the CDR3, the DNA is TGCAGTGCTAGCCGGGATGTAGTCAATCAGCCCCAGCATTTT. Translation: CSASRDVVNQPQHF.

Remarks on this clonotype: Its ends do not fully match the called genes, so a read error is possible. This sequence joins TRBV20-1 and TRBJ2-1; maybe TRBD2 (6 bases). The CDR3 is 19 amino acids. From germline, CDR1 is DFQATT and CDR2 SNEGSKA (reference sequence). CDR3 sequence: CSARVPGTGPGSSYNGQFF. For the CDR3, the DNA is TGCAGTGCTAGAGTTCCTGGGACTGGACCAGGAAGCTCCTACAATGGGCAGTTCTTC.

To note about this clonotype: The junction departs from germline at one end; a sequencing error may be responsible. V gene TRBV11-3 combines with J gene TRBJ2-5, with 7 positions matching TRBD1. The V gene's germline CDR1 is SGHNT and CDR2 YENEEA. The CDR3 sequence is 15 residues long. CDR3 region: CARSSSRTGGRTQYF. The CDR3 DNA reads TGTGCCAGGAGCTCGTCCAGGACAGGCGGTAGGACCCAGTACTTT.